This T cell receptor beta chain came from a study of cytomegalovirus exposure and HLA in healthy donors. Study-level points and caveats: Exclusion applied to some V segments, including TRBV6-2 and TRBV6-3, as they were indistinguishable.

Trimming shortened V by 8 bases and J by 4 bases, and 14 bases separated the two germline ends. The CDR3 runs 13 residues. Per germline, CDR1 SGHNT and CDR2 YENEEA. Vbeta (60) and Jbeta (13) primers were used in the PCR. The repertoire was sequenced with immunoSEQ multiplex PCR; TCRdb's copy has only in-frame clones and lacks some. This table has roughly 65,000 clones, about four fifths appearing once. The donors gave bone marrow, and they were healthy. As regards this clone: Its matching antigen is unknown.

This sequence joins TRBV11-3 and TRBJ1-1; D gene unclear. The specimen was PBMCs. The origin of this receptor is a woman in her 30s in good health and CMV-seronegative. The CDR3 DNA reads TGTGCCAGCGCCCGAGGGCGGGGCACTGAAGCTTTCTTT. It translates to CASARGRGTEAFF. Drawing the rest from reference TRBV11-3 and TRBJ1-1, the complete variable domain is EAGVVQSPRYKIIEKKQPVAFWCNPISGHNTLYWYLQNLGQGPELLIRYENEEAVDDSQLPKDRFSAERLKGVDSTLKIQPAELGDSAVYLCASARGRGTEAFFGQGTRLTVV.